The clone carrying this TCR beta chain turned up a few times. What it binds is unknown. Isolated RNA was reverse transcribed into cDNA used as the sequencing template. Method: immunoSEQ multiplex PCR; TCRdb's copy keeps in-frame clones and lacks some. The sample shows 3,500 to 4,500 clones, around 60% of them seen only once. Stated treatment: oral pan-JAK inhibitor, 5-10 mg twice daily. Peripheral blood and lesional scalp punch biopsies were taken from alopecia areata patients. The sample belongs to a study of CD8+ T cells in alopecia areata. Background on the study: Patients in the treated group were given tofacitinib by mouth, 5 to 10 mg twice a day. The percentage of affected scalp area served as the score of severity for treated patients. Study-wide results and limits: Because of a solitary nonresponder, the connection of baseline CD8+ expansion to response stays uncertain.

This CDR3 has 15 residues. Germline V gene lookup returns CDR1 MGHRA and CDR2 YSYEKL. With 0 bases removed from V and 0 bases from J, the gap between germline ends came to 9 bases. This TCR was recovered from a human donor with alopecia areata. This sample comprised skin, obtained at week 4, from a patient treated with tofacitinib. The V gene is TRBV4-1, the J gene TRBJ2-7; D is unresolved. CDR3 coding DNA: TGCGCCAGCAGCCAAGAAACAGTCAACTCCTACGAGCAGTACTTC. It translates to CASSQETVNSYEQYF.